This TCR beta chain originates from a study of blood T cell repertoires in COVID-19. Looking at the study overall: COVID-19 samples from acute and convalescent phases originated in the United States, Italy and Spain. PBMCs, B-cell-depleted T cells, or T cells provided the cDNA or gDNA that made up the material.

The germline gives CDR1 MNHEY, CDR2 SVGEGT. The CDR3 is made up of 20 amino acids. Trimming shortened V by 6 bases and J by 3 bases, and 27 bases separated the two germline ends. Original analysis: From reference gene primer amplification, estimates of nucleated cell counts were derived. The assay was immunoSEQ multiplex PCR, and TCRdb's table has in-frame clones only and misses some. That table supplies the V and J calls and clone size; D and trimming were determined from the DNA. The data contain approximately 280,000 clones, around 85% of them singletons. The gene calls are TRBV6-2 or TRBV6-3 and TRBJ2-6; tentatively, D is TRBD2 (5 bases). The sample taken for sequencing was peripheral blood. The source of this sequence is a man aged 50-59 years with active or convalescent COVID-19. As DNA, the CDR3 is TGTGCCAGCAGCCCCGGCCGCGGAGGCCAGTGGGTTCGTGGGGCCAACGTCCTGACTTTC. It encodes CASSPGRGGQWVRGANVLTF.